This T cell receptor beta chain was recovered during a study of CXCR3-negative and CXCR3-positive naive CD8 T cells. UMI-labeled TRB cDNA libraries were prepared by 5' RACE. With the 5' RACE reads reprocessed, TCRdb shows one record per CDR3 protein and no DNA. The listing records tens of thousands of distinct CDR3 sequences. Whole-study results and caveats: Similar TRBV-TRBJ usage characterized naive CXCR3-negative and CXCR3-positive cells; memory cells differed. Fresh PBMCs went into most assays, and CXCR3 expression partly declined after cryopreservation.

CDR1 is SEHNR and CDR2 is FQNEAQ in the germline V gene (reference sequence). CDR3 length: 16 amino acids. In the case of this clonotype: Its antigen remains unidentified.

The sample consisted of memory CD8+ T cells from blood. The TCR was taken from a human donor in good health. Some clones in this sample may be carry-over from other donors' samples. The rearrangement uses TRBV7-9 and TRBJ1-5; TCRdb designates TRBD1, a call that cannot be tested without DNA. CDR3 sequence: CASSSPGTGDNQPQHF.